These 32 T cell receptor beta chains were sequenced from one sample in a study of regulatory T cells in long-lasting Graves disease. Time point: newly diagnosed GD, antithyroid drugs for less than 3 months. From PBMCs, RNA was extracted and then used to make the TCR library. Libraries of TCR beta came from iRepertoire HTBI primers plus Arm-PCR of CDR3 regions. TCRdb fed the multiplex PCR reads into MiXCR, producing one record per CDR3 protein. The data hold approximately 540,000 distinct CDR3 sequences, with approximately 12% observed a single time. In addition, the sample was reused for a study of T cells in Graves' hyperthyroidism and ophthalmopathy.

Sequences were derived from peripheral blood mononuclear cells (PBMCs), sampled at new diagnosis, from a patient treated with antithyroid drugs. The source of these receptors is a woman under 40 with Graves disease.

This clonotype has ten or more counts. The chain is built from TRBV11-2 and TRBJ1-3, with D perhaps matching TRBD1 (5 bases). The CDR3 extends over 15 amino acids. Trimming stripped 4 bases from V and 4 bases from J, with 14 bases between. Germline V gives CDR1 SGHAT, CDR2 FQNNGV. CDR3 sequence (DNA): TGTGCCAGCAGCTCCCGACAGTCTCTGGGAAACACCATATATTTT. Translating gives CASSSRQSLGNTIYF. The whole variable domain, remainder taken from reference TRBV11-2 and TRBJ1-3, is EAGVAQSPRYKIIEKRQSVAFWCNPISGHATLYWYQQILGQGPKLLIQFQNNGVVDDSQLPKDRFSAERLKGVDSTLKIQPAKLEDSAVYLCASSSRQSLGNTIYFGEGSWLTVV.

This clonotype has just a few counts. The gene calls are TRBV19 and TRBJ2-1; TRBD2 agrees at 15 bases. This CDR3 is 16 amino acids long. Looked up from germline, CDR1 is LNHDA and CDR2 is SQIVND (reference sequence). J gave up 6 bases and V 2 bases, and 2 bases lay outside the gene matches. CDR3 in DNA: TGTGCCAGTAGTATAAGGACTAGCGGGAGGGTCAATGAGCAGTTCTTC. Encoded protein: CASSIRTSGRVNEQFF.

This clonotype was detected ten times or more. The chain links TRBV3-1 to TRBJ1-5; D remains ambiguous. Trimming stripped 0 bases from V and 3 bases from J, with 9 bases between. This CDR3 spans 15 amino acids. The V gene's germline CDR1 is LGHDT and CDR2 YNNKEL (reference sequence). The CDR3 region is CASSQDDGYNQPQHF. The CDR3 region has the DNA TGTGCCAGCAGCCAAGACGACGGGTACAATCAGCCCCAGCATTTT.

V and J are TRBV6-1 and TRBJ1-5; the D is unclear. Germline-derived CDR1 and CDR2 are MNHNS and SASEGT. The CDR3 spans 14 residues. Trimming removed 6 bases from V and 5 bases from J, with 14 bases in between. CDR3 region: CASSQIGPYQPQHF. The CDR3 DNA is TGTGCCAGCAGCCAAATTGGGCCTTATCAGCCCCAGCATTTT.

This clonotype was seen only a few times. The genes are TRBV9 and TRBJ2-2; the match to TRBD2 covers 8 bases. Trimming removed 0 bases from V and 5 bases from J; junction bases left unmatched: 3. Germline V CDR1 and CDR2: SGDLS, YYNGEE. This CDR3 comprises 15 residues. Here the CDR3 DNA reads TGTGCCAGCAGCGTAGCCAGCGGGAGTACCGGGGAGCTGTTTTTT. Amino acid sequence: CASSVASGSTGELFF.

This clonotype has ten or more counts. The V and J genes are TRBV25-1 and TRBJ2-3; a weak D match, TRBD1 (6 bases). Trimming removed 1 base at V and 4 bases at J, with 9 bases between. The CDR3 sequence is 14 residues long. Per the germline V gene, CDR1 is MGHDK and CDR2 is SYGVNS. DNA for the CDR3: TGTGCCAGCAGTGAATTGGGGGCCGCAGATACGCAGTATTTT. Residues: CASSELGAADTQYF.

This rearrangement joins TRBV6-1 to TRBJ2-7, with 13 bases identical to TRBD2. After removal of 5 bases from V and 4 bases from J, the junction contained 2 bases not matched to a gene. Germline CDR1 and CDR2: MNHNS and SASEGT. This CDR3 has 14 amino acids. CDR3 in amino acids: CASSTSGRGYEQYF. Written as DNA, the CDR3 is TGTGCCAGCAGTACTAGCGGGAGGGGATACGAGCAGTACTTC.

Many counts were recorded for this clonotype. The J gene is TRBJ2-3, the V gene TRBV28; D not resolved. With 6 bases removed from V and 3 bases from J, the gap between germline ends came to 10 bases. This CDR3 comprises 13 residues. Germline V CDR1 and CDR2: MDHEN, SYDVKM. The CDR3 loop is CASSPDDTDTQYF. CDR3 DNA: TGTGCCAGCAGCCCCGACGATACAGATACGCAGTATTTT.

This clonotype was found a few times. The chain employs TRBV4-1 and TRBJ1-5, with D unclear. V lost 0 bases and J 4 bases, leaving 7 bases between the germline ends. The CDR3 loop spans 14 amino acids. Germline CDR1 MGHRA, CDR2 YSYEKL. Written as DNA, the CDR3 is TGCGCCAGCAGCCAAGATAGACCGAATCAGCCCCAGCATTTT. Translation gives CASSQDRPNQPQHF.

This clonotype was seen ten or more times. The V call is TRBV5-1, the J call TRBJ1-5; no clear D gene. Between the trimmed V and J ends, which lost 1 base and 7 bases, there was a span of 9 bases. This CDR3 region has 13 residues. Germline V gives CDR1 SGHRS, CDR2 YFSETQ. CDR3 residues: CASSLTPDQPQHF. The CDR3 DNA reads TGCGCCAGCAGCTTGACCCCTGACCAGCCCCAGCATTTT.

This clonotype was observed at least ten times. This rearrangement joins TRBV11-2 to TRBJ2-2; D is undetermined. V was cut by 7 bases and J by 8 bases, with 8 bases left in between. Germline assignment: CDR1 SGHAT and CDR2 FQNNGV. The CDR3 spans 11 residues. For the CDR3, the DNA is TGTGCCAGCATACTCAGGGGGGAGCTGTTTTTT. It yields the protein CASILRGELFF.

This clonotype was observed many times. The V call is TRBV29-1, the J call TRBJ1-4; tentative D call: TRBD1 (5 bases). The CDR3 runs to 16 residues. V shed 0 bases and J shed 2 bases, with 13 bases lying between them. CDR1 and CDR2 (germline): SQVTM, ANQGSEA. In DNA form, the CDR3 reads TGCAGCGTTGAAGACCCCGACGGGACTACTAATGAAAAACTGTTTTTT. This sequence encodes CSVEDPDGTTNEKLFF.

J is TRBJ2-3 and V is TRBV13; D is perhaps TRBD2 (5 bases). Trimming removed 4 bases from V and 2 bases from J, with 19 bases in between. CDR1 and CDR2 from the germline V gene are PRHDT and FYEKMQ (reference sequence). The CDR3 is made up of 17 amino acids. This CDR3 is CASSSKPGTPTTDTQYF. Written as DNA, the CDR3 is TGTGCCAGCAGCTCCAAGCCGGGAACCCCCACCACAGATACGCAGTATTTT. Based on the CDR3 plus reference TRBV13 and TRBJ2-3, the full variable domain is AAGVIQSPRHLIKEKRETATLKCYPIPRHDTVYWYQQGPGQDPQFLISFYEKMQSDKGSIPDRFSAQQFSDYHSELNMSSLELGDSALYFCASSSKPGTPTTDTQYFGPGTRLTVL.

This clonotype was seen many times. The chain joins TRBV7-2 to TRBJ2-1; 7 nucleotides match TRBD2. This CDR3 comprises 15 residues. The germline V gene encodes CDR1 SGHTA and CDR2 FQGNSA. Losses at the gene ends were 1 base for V and 10 bases for J; bases not matched to a gene: 10. CDR3 nucleotides: TGTGCCAGCAGCTTAGGAGGTGCGGGAGAAAGAGAGCAGTTCTTC. Protein: CASSLGGAGEREQFF.

J is TRBJ1-6 and V is TRBV25-1, with D possibly being TRBD1 (5 bases). The CDR3 sequence is 16 residues long. The germline V gene encodes CDR1 MGHDK and CDR2 SYGVNS. V was trimmed by 7 bases and J by 0 bases, leaving 13 bases between them. This CDR3 is CASTGTSSSYNSPLHF. Here the CDR3 DNA reads TGTGCCAGCACCGGGACTTCGAGCTCCTATAATTCACCCCTCCACTTT.

The rearrangement links TRBV13 to TRBJ2-1; perhaps D is TRBD1 or TRBD2 (6 bases each). The V end lost 7 bases, the J end lost 4 bases, and 20 bases lay between the germline ends. Germline loops: CDR1 PRHDT, CDR2 FYEKMQ (reference sequence). The CDR3 is 16 amino acids. The CDR3, as DNA: TGTGCCAGCACCCACCGAGGGGGGATCGAATACAATGAGCAGTTCTTC. This translates into CASTHRGGIEYNEQFF.

Ten or more counts support this clonotype. The rearrangement links TRBV2 to TRBJ2-4; D possibly uses TRBD1 or TRBD2 (6 bases each). This CDR3 is 14 amino acids long. Germline V lookup: CDR1 SNHLY, CDR2 FYNNEI. V lost 4 bases to trimming and J lost 7 bases, with 14 bases between them. The CDR3 sequence: CASSATGAKNIQYF. Written as DNA, the CDR3 is TGTGCCAGCAGTGCCACGGGGGCGAAGAACATTCAGTACTTC.

In this sample, this clonotype turned up once. A much larger clone differs from this one at a single base, so this may be a read error. V gene TRBV7-9 combines with J gene TRBJ2-2; 9 bases map to TRBD2. Germline CDR1 SEHNR, CDR2 FQNEAQ (reference sequence). The CDR3 is 18 amino acids. This CDR3 reads CASSLGRGRAILVGELVF. The CDR3 DNA is TGTGCCAGCAGCTTAGGTCGCGGGAGGGCCATTCTGGTCGGGGAGCTGGTTTTT.

This clonotype was detected ten times or more. The CDR3 DNA is TGTGCCAGCAGCGACGACAGGGTAAGCTACAATGAGCAGTTCTTC. Encoded protein: CASSDDRVSYNEQFF. The chain is built from TRBV7-8 and TRBJ2-1, with 7 bases lining up with TRBD1. The trim removed 5 bases at V and 3 bases at J, leaving 7 bases unmatched. CDR3 length: 15 amino acids. In germline, CDR1 is SGHVS, CDR2 FQNEAQ.

This clonotype showed up many times. The gene calls are TRBV27 and TRBJ2-5, with TRBD1 matching over 7 bases. With 11 bases clipped from V and 5 bases from J, the junction kept 8 bases outside the gene matches. The CDR3 extends over 12 amino acids. Germline CDR1 MNHEY, CDR2 SMNVEV (reference sequence). The CDR3 reads CAGRQGPETQYF. The CDR3 bases are TGTGCCGGAAGACAGGGTCCTGAGACCCAGTACTTC.

This clonotype appeared a few times. The chain has TRBV29-1 and TRBJ2-7; 10 bases agree with TRBD1. After removal of 4 bases from V and 3 bases from J, the junction contained 0 bases not matched to a gene. The CDR3 runs 12 residues. The germline gives CDR1 SQVTM, CDR2 ANQGSEA. The CDR3 sequence is CSVGDRGYEQYF. CDR3 bases: TGCAGCGTTGGGGACAGGGGCTACGAGCAGTACTTC.

This clonotype occurred a few times. This chain links TRBV19 with TRBJ1-1; D not resolved. This CDR3 spans 13 amino acids. Trimming took off 1 base at V and 5 bases at J, with 8 bases between the two ends. The germline gives CDR1 LNHDA, CDR2 SQIVND (reference sequence). DNA of the CDR3: TGTGCCAGTAGTATAGTACAGACTACTGAAGCTTTCTTT. Translation: CASSIVQTTEAFF.

In its sample, this clonotype was seen many times. The chain couples TRBV27 to TRBJ2-7; D remains unclear. From germline, CDR1 is MNHEY and CDR2 SMNVEV (reference sequence). CDR3 length equals 17 residues. The V end was cut by 7 bases, the J end by 2 bases, with 24 bases between. The CDR3 DNA follows: TGTGCCAGCATTCCTATCGCGCATCTTGATTGTGCCTACGAGCAGTACTTC. This translates into CASIPIAHLDCAYEQYF.

V gene TRBV7-2 combines with J gene TRBJ1-4; possibly TRBD1 for D (5 bases). CDR3 size: 14 residues. Deletions cut 5 bases from V and 6 bases from J, with 13 bases between. The germline gives CDR1 SGHTA, CDR2 FQGNSA. DNA of the CDR3: TGTGCCAGCAGCGAGGGGTGGTTGGATGAAAAACTGTTTTTT. It yields the protein CASSEGWLDEKLFF.

In this sample, this clonotype turned up many times. This chain links TRBV9 with TRBJ1-6; D is ambiguous. The CDR3 runs to 16 residues. Trimming removed 4 bases at V and 0 bases at J, with 11 bases between. The germline V gene encodes CDR1 SGDLS and CDR2 YYNGEE. As DNA, the CDR3 is TGTGCCAGCAGCCCGGATATAAGCTCCTATAATTCACCCCTCCACTTT. Its protein product is CASSPDISSYNSPLHF.

This sequence joins TRBV10-3 and TRBJ2-4, with 7 bases aligning to TRBD1. Germline trimming cut 8 bases from V and 3 bases from J; bases unmatched to any gene: 4. Germline assignment: CDR1 ENHRY and CDR2 SYGVKD. This CDR3 is built from 13 residues. Written as DNA, the CDR3 is TGTGCCATCCGACAGGGTGACAAAAACATTCAGTACTTC. Its protein product is CAIRQGDKNIQYF.

This clonotype occurred a few times. It may be a read error: a sequence one base away is much more abundant. The rearrangement joins TRBV30 to TRBJ1-1, with 8 bases matching TRBD1. Germline values: CDR1 GTSNPN, CDR2 SVGIG (reference sequence). There are 14 residues in the CDR3. J gave up 1 base and V 2 bases, and 3 bases lay outside the gene matches. Written as DNA, the CDR3 is TGTGCCTGGAGTTCCGGGACAGGGAACACTGAAGCTTTCTTT. Translating gives CAWSSGTGNTEAFF.

This chain connects TRBV29-1 to TRBJ1-1; D unresolved. Per the germline V gene, CDR1 is SQVTM and CDR2 is ANQGSEA. There are 11 residues in the CDR3. With 4 bases removed from V and 7 bases from J, the gap between germline ends came to 10 bases. CDR3 bases: TGCAGCGTTGGGGATGGGAATGAAGCTTTCTTT. As protein: CSVGDGNEAFF.

This clonotype was counted ten times or more. The chain is built from TRBV7-2 and TRBJ2-5; 10 bases align to TRBD2. Unmatched junction bases numbered 3, after V lost 5 bases and J lost 0 bases. Germline V gene data show CDR1 as SGHTA and CDR2 as FQGNSA. The CDR3 contains 15 residues. CDR3 sequence reads: CASSRGTSDQETQYF. Written as DNA, the CDR3 is TGTGCCAGCAGCAGAGGGACTAGCGACCAAGAGACCCAGTACTTC. The entire variable domain, with the rest obtained from reference TRBV7-2 and TRBJ2-5, is as follows: GAGVSQSPSNKVTEKGKDVELRCDPISGHTALYWYRQSLGQGLEFLIYFQGNSAPDKSGLPSDRFSAERTGGSVSTLTIQRTQQEDSAVYLCASSRGTSDQETQYFGPGTRLLVL.

Concerning this clonotype itself: A read error may explain this, as a much larger clone is one base away. The chain uses TRBV6-1 and TRBJ2-3, with D hard to call. The CDR3 sequence is 12 residues long. The germline V and J ends were trimmed by 6 bases and 1 base, with 5 bases remaining between them. The germline V gene has CDR1 MNHNS and CDR2 SASEGT. CDR3 DNA: TGTGCCAGCAGGCCCCGCACAGATACGCAGTATTTT. Its translation: CASRPRTDTQYF.

This clonotype occurred a few times. This sequence joins TRBV6-5 and TRBJ2-7; D not certain. The ends were cut back, 2 bases at V and 2 bases at J, with 10 bases in the middle. Per germline, CDR1 MNHEY and CDR2 SVGAGI. The CDR3 has 14 amino acids. The CDR3, as DNA: TGTGCCAGCAGTTACAACTCCGGTCCCTACGAGCAGTACTTC. Translated: CASSYNSGPYEQYF.

This clonotype was counted ten times or more. The V gene is TRBV7-8, the J gene TRBJ1-3; D is perhaps TRBD1 (6 bases). V dropped 0 bases and J dropped 5 bases, with 8 bases sitting between them. Looked up from germline, CDR1 is SGHVS and CDR2 is FQNEAQ. This CDR3 is built from 14 residues. The CDR3 sequence is CASSLADSRNTIYF. The CDR3 DNA reads as TGTGCCAGCAGCTTAGCGGACAGTAGAAACACCATATATTTT.